This TCR beta chain was documented in a study of immune evolution from preneoplasia to lung adenocarcinoma. Study-wide results and caveats: Normal lung had the highest top T cell clone frequencies.

Only in-frame clones appear in the TCRdb table, and some are missing; sequencing was by immunoSEQ multiplex PCR. Here the sample spans around 3,200 clones, over 70% being singletons. Germline CDR1 is SGHRS and CDR2 is YFSETQ. The CDR3 runs to 9 residues. Patients had resection in Japan or China between about 2014 and 2017. Two lung cancer pathologists independently confirmed each histologic diagnosis. As regards this clone: Its antigen is unidentified. At one end the junction does not follow the germline gene, possibly because of a read error.

The rearrangement joins TRBV5-1 to TRBJ1-1; D not certain. The sequencing input was FFPE adjacent normal lung tissue. This TCR derives from a person between 65 and 79 years old with lung adenocarcinoma. CDR3 bases: TGCGCCAACCAGGACCCCGGAATCTTT. Translated: CANQDPGIF.